The 5 T cell receptor beta chains listed next were all sequenced from one sample in a study of blood T cell repertoires in COVID-19 (dated by TCRdb to between 2020 and 2021). The library relied on the immunoSEQ multiplex PCR assay. TCRdb carries this immuneACCESS record with in-frame sequences only. Its versions omit some clonotypes, under half of them owing to an unresolved V gene in the studies checked, with the rest unexplained. Recorded for this sample are nearly 250,000 clones; around 88% of them occurred a single time. Together, the top ten hold about 2.1% of the sample. Source material: PBMCs or T cells enriched from blood (not recorded which). The receptors stem from a woman in her 50s who had recovered from COVID-19.

The chain recombines TRBV24-1 with TRBJ1-5, with no clear D. Per germline, CDR1 KGHDR and CDR2 SFDVKD. Trimming removed 7 bases from V and 0 bases from J, with 9 bases in between. This CDR3 is 14 amino acids long. CDR3 loop: CATSPANSNQPQHF. Here the CDR3 DNA reads TGTGCCACCAGCCCCGCGAATAGCAATCAGCCCCAGCATTTT.

The chain links TRBV28 to TRBJ1-1, with a weak D call TRBD1 (6 bases). Germline values: CDR1 MDHEN, CDR2 SYDVKM. The germline V and J ends were trimmed by 4 bases and 4 bases, with 13 bases remaining between them. There are 14 residues in the CDR3. The CDR3 reads CASSSTGSSTEAFF. The DNA for the CDR3 is TGTGCCAGCAGTTCCACAGGGTCTAGCACTGAAGCTTTCTTT.

This clone was seen only a few times. This chain connects TRBV7-3 to TRBJ2-2; TRBD1 matches 7 bases. The J segment lost 6 bases and the V segment lost 3 bases, leaving 4 bases of the junction unmatched. Per germline, CDR1 SGHTA and CDR2 FQGTGA. The CDR3 sequence is 14 residues long. The CDR3 is CASSFRQGPGELFF. The CDR3 DNA reads TGTGCCAGCAGCTTCAGACAGGGACCCGGGGAGCTGTTTTTT.

The chain has TRBV20-1 and TRBJ2-3; 7 bases align to TRBD1. Germline CDR1 reads DFQATT; CDR2 reads SNEGSKA (reference sequence). The CDR3 extends over 10 amino acids. J gave up 14 bases and V 5 bases, and 7 bases lay outside the gene matches. The chain's CDR3 is CSAPGTALYF. CDR3 bases: TGCAGTGCTCCCGGGACAGCGTTGTATTTT.

The V and J genes are TRBV7-6 and TRBJ2-1; D is unresolved. Trimming shortened V by 2 bases and J by 4 bases, and 21 bases separated the two germline ends. The germline gives CDR1 SGHVS, CDR2 FNYEAQ. This CDR3 region has 18 residues. In DNA form, the CDR3 reads TGTGCCAGCAGCTTATACAGCTTCCCCGAAGTATCTTACAATGAGCAGTTCTTC. Its translation is CASSLYSFPEVSYNEQFF.